The clone carrying this T cell receptor beta chain was seen only a few times. Its specificity is unknown. Germline V gene lookup returns CDR1 MNHEY and CDR2 SVGAGI. The CDR3 sequence is 14 residues long. J gave up 10 bases and V 0 bases, and 5 bases lay outside the gene matches. This specimen belongs to a study of identical twins' blood T cells. General observations from the study: Twin similarity might stem from environmental factors, not only genetics. Out-of-frame TCRbeta clonotypes reportedly had markedly more similar V usage in twins than unrelated donors.

TCRdb processed the 5' RACE reads anew with MiXCR; each CDR3 protein has one entry. The sample includes 350,000 to 400,000 distinct CDR3 sequences, about 28% of them seen just once. Sequencing was done on a sample of PBMCs. The rearrangement links TRBV6-5 to TRBJ2-5; 10 bases align to TRBD1. This clonotype originated in a woman aged 18-55 years in good health. This chain's CDR3 is CASSYSRTGGFQYF. The CDR3 bases are TGTGCCAGCAGTTACTCCCGGACAGGGGGGTTCCAGTACTTC.